This TCR beta chain was sequenced during a study of T cell responses to AZD1222 COVID-19 vaccine. General study points: Only a handful of AZD1222 recipients tested seropositive at baseline. Clonal diversity was possibly underestimated; the donors were predominantly white British and more often female. An increase in Spike-specific TCR breadth and depth was observed after two AZD1222 doses.

Comments on this clone: As yet, its antigen is unknown.

This table comes from immunoSEQ multiplex PCR, and its TCRdb copy is limited to in-frame clones, with some not included. The table shows roughly 130,000 clones, with about 91% occurring only once. Deletions cut 4 bases from V and 9 bases from J, with 13 bases between. This CDR3 has 13 amino acids. Germline CDR1 is MNHEY and CDR2 is SMNVEV (reference sequence). This TCR was sampled from an adult in good health. The chain is built from TRBV27 and TRBJ2-4; D might be TRBD2 (5 bases). The source material was peripheral blood, sampled on day 0 of AZD1222 vaccination. The CDR3 nucleotides are TGTGCCAGCAGTTCCGGGGTAACGGGCATTCAGTACTTC. It encodes CASSSGVTGIQYF.